This passage covers 12 T cell receptor beta chains from one sample sequenced in a study of blood T cell repertoires in COVID-19 (dated by TCRdb to the early 2020s). Library construction relied on the immunoSEQ multiplex PCR assay. The immuneACCESS repertoire file appears here via TCRdb, limited to in-frame rearrangements. These files lack a portion of the clones; in checked studies, under half of the deficit traces to unresolved V genes, and the cause of the others is not known. The sample data list 30,000 to 40,000 clones, and just under 75% of these were observed just once. Roughly 10% of the sample goes to the ten largest clones. Input material: peripheral blood. These receptors were collected from a man aged 65 to 79 with COVID-19, enrolled during active disease.

Within the sample, this clone is medium-sized. This chain uses TRBV5-1 with TRBJ1-6; the match to TRBD1 covers 7 bases. Trimming removed 4 bases from V and 7 bases from J; junction bases left unmatched: 5. Germline values: CDR1 SGHRS, CDR2 YFSETQ. This CDR3 region has 14 residues. The DNA for the CDR3 is TGCGCCAGCAGCCCAGGGACAGAGAATTCACCCCTCCACTTT. The encoded protein is CASSPGTENSPLHF.

This chain joins TRBV5-6 and TRBJ1-4; 8 bases align to TRBD1. The J segment lost 8 bases and the V segment lost 0 bases, leaving 6 bases of the junction unmatched. The CDR3 length is 15 residues. Germline CDR1 and CDR2: SGHDT and YYEEEE. This chain's CDR3 is CASSLAGGWREKLFF. CDR3 sequence (DNA): TGTGCCAGCAGCTTGGCAGGGGGCTGGAGGGAAAAACTGTTTTTT.

This sequence joins TRBV11-2 and TRBJ2-2; 7 nucleotides agree with TRBD1. V lost 7 bases and J lost 2; bases outside the gene matches: 7. The CDR3 totals 15 residues. Germline V CDR1 and CDR2: SGHAT, FQNNGV. The CDR3 spells CASTRQGPNTGELFF. The CDR3 coding sequence is TGTGCCAGCACCCGACAGGGACCCAACACCGGGGAGCTGTTTTTT.

The CDR3: CASSFPGDSGNTIYF. In DNA form, the CDR3 reads TGTGCCAGCAGCTTTCCGGGGGACTCTGGAAACACCATATATTTT. V is TRBV5-5 and J is TRBJ1-3, with a possible D match to TRBD1 (5 bases). The V end was cut by 2 bases, the J end by 0 bases, with 9 bases between. The CDR3 extends over 15 amino acids. Germline V gene sequence: CDR1 SGHKS, CDR2 YYEKEE (reference sequence).

The chain joins TRBV2 to TRBJ2-5, with 13 positions matching TRBD2. The CDR3 length is 16 residues. V lost 6 bases, J lost 0 bases, and 4 bases stayed unmatched. Germline values: CDR1 SNHLY, CDR2 FYNNEI. The CDR3 region has the DNA TGTGCCAGCAGCGCCGGGACTAGCGGGAACCAAGAGACCCAGTACTTC. This sequence encodes CASSAGTSGNQETQYF. The whole variable domain, filled in from reference TRBV2 and TRBJ2-5, reads EPEVTQTPSHQVTQMGQEVILRCVPISNHLYFYWYRQILGQKVEFLVSFYNNEISEKSEIFDDQFSVERPDGSNFTLKIRSTKLEDSAMYFCASSAGTSGNQETQYFGPGTRLLVL.

The chain is built from TRBV5-6 and TRBJ2-1; 11 nucleotides agree with TRBD2. The CDR3 length is 16 residues. V dropped 4 bases and J dropped 7; count of bases not matched to a gene: 10. CDR1 is SGHDT, CDR2 YYEEEE, per germline. This chain's CDR3 is CASSTRLAGIVNEQFF. In DNA, the CDR3 is TGTGCCAGCAGCACCCGACTAGCGGGGATTGTGAATGAGCAGTTCTTC.

V usage is TRBV6-5 and J usage is TRBJ1-1; D is perhaps TRBD1 (6 bases). This CDR3 comprises 12 residues. The germline V gene encodes CDR1 MNHEY and CDR2 SVGAGI. The CDR3 is CVAGTMNTEAFF. DNA of the CDR3: TGTGTCGCCGGGACAATGAACACTGAAGCTTTCTTT.

This sequence joins TRBV19 and TRBJ1-2, with 7 bases identical to TRBD1. With V trimmed by 5 bases and J by 3 bases, 9 bases remained unmatched. The CDR3 has 15 residues. CDR1 and CDR2 (germline): LNHDA, SQIVND (reference sequence). CDR3 sequence: CASSPTRGADYGYTF. For the CDR3, the DNA is TGTGCCAGTAGTCCCACCAGGGGGGCTGACTATGGCTACACCTTC.

V is TRBV19 and J is TRBJ1-1; D remains unclear. This CDR3 is built from 13 residues. The germline V gene encodes CDR1 LNHDA and CDR2 SQIVND (reference sequence). V lost 0 bases and J 6 bases, leaving 8 bases between the germline ends. As DNA, the CDR3 is TGTGCCAGTAGTATAGATTCAGGTTCTGAAGCTTTCTTT. Translated, it gives CASSIDSGSEAFF.

CDR3 in DNA: TGCGCCAGCAAAGGACAGGTGAACACTGAAGCTTTCTTT. Translating it yields CASKGQVNTEAFF. The chain recombines TRBV5-1 with TRBJ1-1, with TRBD1 identical over 7 bases. The CDR3 has 13 amino acids. The V gene's germline CDR1 is SGHRS and CDR2 YFSETQ. V dropped 6 bases and J dropped 0; count of bases not matched to a gene: 2.

The chain is built from TRBV29-1 and TRBJ1-5; maybe TRBD1 (6 bases). Looked up from germline, CDR1 is SQVTM and CDR2 is ANQGSEA. Trimming cost V 4 bases and J 1 base, with 11 bases left between them. The CDR3 consists of 14 residues. The CDR3 DNA reads as TGCAGCGTTGTCCCGACAGGCAGCAATCAGCCCCAGCATTTT. Protein sequence: CSVVPTGSNQPQHF.

The rearrangement links TRBV19 to TRBJ1-1; no reliable D call. The CDR3 length is 13 residues. V was pared by 7 bases and J by 3 bases, with 12 bases between. Looked up from germline, CDR1 is LNHDA and CDR2 is SQIVND (reference sequence). The chain's CDR3 is CASMVRVYTEAFF. CDR3 bases: TGTGCCAGTATGGTACGGGTTTACACTGAAGCTTTCTTT.